Listed here is a single TCR beta chain. This sample is drawn from a study of long-term antiretroviral therapy in people with HIV. Samples held 1-10 million cryopreserved PBMC before DNA extraction. The authors ran the immunoSEQ assay, v3.0, at survey level. Method: immunoSEQ multiplex PCR; TCRdb's copy keeps in-frame clones and lacks some. The sample lists tens of thousands of clones; over 75% were seen once. The CDR3 sequence is 17 residues long. The ends lost 1 base at V and 6 bases at J; junction bases unmatched: 9. The V gene's germline CDR1 is SGHRS and CDR2 YFSETQ. The chain uses TRBV5-1 and TRBJ2-5; 13 bases fit TRBD2. This clonotype originated in a woman in her late teens or twenties with HIV. Here the sequenced sample was unsorted PBMCs, taken 0.5 years after starting antiretroviral therapy. The CDR3 DNA sequence: TGCGCCAGCAGCTTGATTACTAGCGGGAGGGCCGTGAAGACCCAGTACTTC. Translated: CASSLITSGRAVKTQYF.